What follows is one T cell receptor (beta chain) and its context. What it binds is not known. Sequencing was performed with immunoSEQ multiplex PCR; in TCRdb, only in-frame clones are kept and a portion is missing. Among about 92,000 clones listed, 85% to 95% were seen once. These data come from a study of graft-versus-host responses after intestinal transplantation. About the study: Transplantation in recipients was multivisceral, liver-intestinal, or isolated intestinal. Anti-thymocyte globulin induction, then tacrolimus and steroids for about three years, went to all recipients. Notes on the study in general: Present in recipient marrow, GvH clones included some that appeared first in ileum or blood. Declines in HvG clones occurring early post-transplant were associated with peak circulating GvH clone levels.

V was clipped by 10 bases and J by 0 bases, with 16 bases between them. The CDR3 contains 16 residues. Germline V CDR1 and CDR2: MNHEY, SMNVEV (reference sequence). The source is a human donor who received an intestinal transplant. This sequence joins TRBV27 and TRBJ1-6; D call uncertain. The material sequenced was unstimulated CD8+ T cells sorted from spleen or lymph node cells, taken before intestinal transplant. The CDR3 reads CATGSGVHSYNSPLHF. CDR3 nucleotides: TGTGCCACCGGGTCTGGGGTGCACTCCTATAATTCACCCCTCCACTTT.